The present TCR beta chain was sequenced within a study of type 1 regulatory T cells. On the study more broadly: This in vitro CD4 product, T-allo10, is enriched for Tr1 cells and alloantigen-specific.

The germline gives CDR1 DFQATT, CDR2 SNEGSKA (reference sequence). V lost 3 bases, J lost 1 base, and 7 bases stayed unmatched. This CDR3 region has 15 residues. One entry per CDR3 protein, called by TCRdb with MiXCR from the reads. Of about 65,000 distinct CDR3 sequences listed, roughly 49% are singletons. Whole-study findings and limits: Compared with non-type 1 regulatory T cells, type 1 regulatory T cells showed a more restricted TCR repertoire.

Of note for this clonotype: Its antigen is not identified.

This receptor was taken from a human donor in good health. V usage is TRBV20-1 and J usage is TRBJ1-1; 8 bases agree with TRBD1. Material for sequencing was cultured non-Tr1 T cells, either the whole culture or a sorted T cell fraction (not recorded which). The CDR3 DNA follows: TGCAGTGCTAGCGACCCTGGACAGGGGAACACTGAAGCTTTCTTT. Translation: CSASDPGQGNTEAFF.